This T cell receptor (beta chain) was documented in a study of T cell repertoires in cytomegalovirus infection. MiXCR, applied by TCRdb to the reads, yields one record per CDR3 protein. The profile shows some 240,000 distinct CDR3 sequences, 17% of them singletons. This clonotype occurred many times. The V gene's germline CDR1 is MDHEN and CDR2 SYDVKM. The CDR3 totals 12 residues. Sequenced input: CD8+ T cells from PBMCs. This chain joins TRBV28 and TRBJ2-2, with 8 bases that match TRBD1. The sequence came from a human donor in good health (CMV status not recorded). Some clones in this sample may be carry-over from other donors' samples. The chain's CDR3 is CVGQGNTGELFF. For the CDR3, the DNA is TGTGTCGGACAGGGGAACACCGGGGAGCTGTTTTTT.